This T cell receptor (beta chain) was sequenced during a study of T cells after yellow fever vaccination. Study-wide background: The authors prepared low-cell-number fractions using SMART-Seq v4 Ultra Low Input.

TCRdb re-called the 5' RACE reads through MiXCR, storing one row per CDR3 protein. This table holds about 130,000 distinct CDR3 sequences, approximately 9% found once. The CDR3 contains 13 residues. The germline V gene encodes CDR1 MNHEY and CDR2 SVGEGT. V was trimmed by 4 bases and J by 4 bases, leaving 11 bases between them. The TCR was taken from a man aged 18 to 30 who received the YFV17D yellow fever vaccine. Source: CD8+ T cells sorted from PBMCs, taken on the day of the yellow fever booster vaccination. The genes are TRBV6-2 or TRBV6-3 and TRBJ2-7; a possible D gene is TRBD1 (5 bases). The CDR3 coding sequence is TGTGCCAGCAGTTTGATAGGGGCTTACGAGCAGTACTTC. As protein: CASSLIGAYEQYF.